This T cell receptor (beta chain) was captured by sequencing in a study of T-cell reconstitution after alpha-beta-depleted transplantation in children. The study's findings and limits: Several hundred expanded graft clones reportedly supplied alpha-beta T cells about two months after transplant. The authors attributed T-cell counts and diversity one year after transplant mostly to newly produced T cells. Surviving recipient T cells and intrathymic progenitors accounted for some patients' high TCRbeta diversity at day 60.

This CDR3 spans 12 amino acids. The ends were cut back, 6 bases at V and 8 bases at J, with 16 bases in the middle. Germline V gene sequence: CDR1 SQVTM, CDR2 ANQGSEA. A library of TCRbeta sequences, prepared with unique molecular identifiers, was generated. TCRdb processed the PCR reads anew with MiXCR; each CDR3 protein has one entry. In the table there are tens of thousands of distinct CDR3 sequences, 6.4% of which are singletons. This clonotype was seen ten or more times. The antigen is unknown. V and J are TRBV29-1 and TRBJ1-2; possibly TRBD1 for D (5 bases). The sample consisted of peripheral blood, taken 60 days after TCRalphabeta/CD19-depleted stem cell transplant. The TCR comes from a child under two years old who had a stem cell transplant for acute myeloid leukemia, so the T cells may come from the graft donor. CDR3 sequence (DNA): TGCAGCGTAGTAGGCCCGGGGGTGGGCTACACCTTC. Translation gives CSVVGPGVGYTF.